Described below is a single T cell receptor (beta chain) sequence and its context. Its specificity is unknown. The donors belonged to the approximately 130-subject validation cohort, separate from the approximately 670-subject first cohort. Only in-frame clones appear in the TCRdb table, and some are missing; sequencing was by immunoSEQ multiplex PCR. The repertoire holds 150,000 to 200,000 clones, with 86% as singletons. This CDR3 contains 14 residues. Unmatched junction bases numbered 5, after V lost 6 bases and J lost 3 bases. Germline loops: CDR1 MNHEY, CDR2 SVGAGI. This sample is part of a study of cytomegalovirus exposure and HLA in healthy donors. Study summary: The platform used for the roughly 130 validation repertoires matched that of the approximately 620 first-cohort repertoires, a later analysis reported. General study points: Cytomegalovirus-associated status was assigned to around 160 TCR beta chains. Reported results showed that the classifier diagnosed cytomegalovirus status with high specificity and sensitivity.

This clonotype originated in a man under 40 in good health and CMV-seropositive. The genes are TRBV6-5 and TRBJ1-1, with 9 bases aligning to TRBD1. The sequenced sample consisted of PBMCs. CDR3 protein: CASRPDRGYTEAFF. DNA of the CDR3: TGTGCCAGCAGACCTGACAGGGGGTACACTGAAGCTTTCTTT.